What follows are 23 T cell receptor beta chains derived from one specimen sequenced in a study of cytotoxic CD8 clonotypes in ibrutinib-treated CLL. Profiled with immunoSEQ multiplex PCR; TCRdb holds only in-frame clones, not every one. Of more than 200,000 clones in the sample, 70% were seen once. Material: PBMCs, obtained after 12 months of ibrutinib treatment. These receptors were taken from a human donor with chronic lymphocytic leukemia.

In DNA form, the CDR3 reads TGTGCCAGCAGTTCGGACAGGACGGAGGTAGCTTTCTTT. Translation: CASSSDRTEVAFF. The genes are TRBV2 and TRBJ1-1; the match to TRBD1 covers 7 bases. From germline, CDR1 is SNHLY and CDR2 FYNNEI. Losses at the gene ends were 5 bases for V and 10 bases for J; bases not matched to a gene: 10. The CDR3 has 13 residues. Full variable domain (outside the CDR3, taken from reference TRBV2 and TRBJ1-1): EPEVTQTPSHQVTQMGQEVILRCVPISNHLYFYWYRQILGQKVEFLVSFYNNEISEKSEIFDDQFSVERPDGSNFTLKIRSTKLEDSAMYFCASSSDRTEVAFFGQGTRLTVV.

This clone was seen more than once but under ten times. The V call is TRBV7-9, the J call TRBJ1-6; 7 positions agree with TRBD1. This CDR3 contains 15 residues. Per the germline V gene, CDR1 is SEHNR and CDR2 is FQNEAQ (reference sequence). With V trimmed by 5 bases and J by 7 bases, 8 bases remained unmatched. DNA for the CDR3: TGTGCCAGCAGCCCCTCGACAGGGTGGAATTCACCCCTCCACTTT. It yields the protein CASSPSTGWNSPLHF.

This chain uses TRBV19 with TRBJ2-6; D unresolved. The CDR3 is 17 residues long. V was trimmed by 5 bases and J by 1 base, leaving 15 bases between them. Germline values: CDR1 LNHDA, CDR2 SQIVND (reference sequence). CDR3 in DNA: TGTGCCAGTAGTGTGGCCCAGCAAATGTCTGGGGCCAACGTCCTGACTTTC. This codes for CASSVAQQMSGANVLTF.

This sequence joins TRBV19 and TRBJ2-7; 9 positions agree with TRBD2. CDR1 LNHDA and CDR2 SQIVND come from the germline V gene (reference sequence). V was clipped by 5 bases and J by 9 bases; unmatched bases: 8. The CDR3 length is 13 residues. For the CDR3, the DNA is TGTGCCAGTAGTCAATACTTGACTAGCGGGCAGTACTTC. Its translation: CASSQYLTSGQYF.

The gene calls are TRBV6-5 and TRBJ2-1; 8 bases are shared with TRBD1. The CDR3 loop spans 15 amino acids. V trimming: 6 bases; J trimming: 7 bases; junction bases outside the gene matches: 11. Germline-derived CDR1 and CDR2 are MNHEY and SVGAGI. In DNA, the CDR3 is TGTGCCAGCAGAAATGGGGACAGGCGGGGTAATGAGCAGTTCTTC. It specifies CASRNGDRRGNEQFF.

The chain combines TRBV4-3 with TRBJ1-1; D ambiguous. Per the germline V gene, CDR1 is LGHNA and CDR2 is YSLEER. V shed 0 bases and J shed 1 base, with 12 bases lying between them. The CDR3 consists of 16 residues. The CDR3 reads CASSQDRADQNTEAFF. The CDR3 DNA follows: TGCGCCAGCAGCCAAGATAGGGCGGACCAGAACACTGAAGCTTTCTTT.

This chain connects TRBV2 to TRBJ1-1; TRBD1 is a possible D gene (5 bases). CDR3 length equals 15 residues. V lost 5 bases and J 0 bases, leaving 13 bases between the germline ends. The germline gives CDR1 SNHLY, CDR2 FYNNEI. CDR3 residues: CASSKRGQLNTEAFF. The DNA of the CDR3 is TGTGCCAGCAGTAAAAGGGGTCAATTGAACACTGAAGCTTTCTTT.

In its sample, this clone was seen once. The rearrangement uses TRBV5-6 and TRBJ1-1; D is perhaps TRBD1 (6 bases). Looked up from germline, CDR1 is SGHDT and CDR2 is YYEEEE. The CDR3 runs to 14 residues. The V and J ends lost 2 bases and 5 bases respectively, with 13 bases between them. In DNA form, the CDR3 reads TGTGCCAGCAGCTTTCGGGCCCAGGGGACTGAAGCTTTCTTT. Its protein is CASSFRAQGTEAFF. Full variable domain (remainder filled in from reference TRBV5-6 and TRBJ1-1): DAGVTQSPTHLIKTRGQQVTLRCSPKSGHDTVSWYQQALGQGPQFIFQYYEEEERQRGNFPDRFSGHQFPNYSSELNVNALLLGDSALYLCASSFRAQGTEAFFGQGTRLTVV.

The chain combines TRBV19 with TRBJ1-3; possible D gene TRBD1, 5 bases. From germline, CDR1 is LNHDA and CDR2 SQIVND (reference sequence). The CDR3 runs to 14 residues. Trimming removed 4 bases at V and 3 bases at J, with 10 bases between. CDR3 sequence: CASSSRRGGNTIYF. For the CDR3, the DNA is TGTGCCAGTAGTAGTAGAAGGGGTGGAAACACCATATATTTT.

This sequence joins TRBV29-1 and TRBJ2-5; a weak D match, TRBD1 (5 bases). The CDR3 covers 12 residues. V lost 8 bases to trimming and J lost 3 bases, with 13 bases between them. Germline-derived CDR1 and CDR2 are SQVTM and ANQGSEA. CDR3 loop: CSYAPREETQYF. The CDR3 region has the DNA TGCAGCTACGCCCCCAGGGAAGAGACCCAGTACTTC.

The gene calls are TRBV2 and TRBJ2-3; 11 positions match TRBD2. There are 17 residues in the CDR3. The V segment lost 6 bases and the J segment 0 bases; nucleotides outside the gene matches: 8. Germline V gene lookup returns CDR1 SNHLY and CDR2 FYNNEI. The CDR3 is CASRMGLAVSSTDTQYF. The CDR3 nucleotides read TGTGCCAGCAGGATGGGACTAGCGGTCTCTAGCACAGATACGCAGTATTTT.

This clone was counted a single time. The chain carries TRBV6-5 and TRBJ2-5, with D maybe TRBD2 (6 bases). The germline V gene encodes CDR1 MNHEY and CDR2 SVGAGI. CDR3 size: 15 residues. V lost 2 bases to trimming and J lost 4 bases, with 14 bases between them. CDR3 DNA sequence: TGTGCCAGCAGTTACCTCGGAGGGGTCCGAGAGACCCAGTACTTC. Translating it yields CASSYLGGVRETQYF.

The V gene is TRBV18, the J gene TRBJ2-1; D gene ambiguous. Trimming took off 1 base at V and 7 bases at J, with 5 bases between the two ends. The CDR3 runs to 12 residues. Germline V gives CDR1 KGHSH, CDR2 LQKENI. CDR3 residues: CASSPRQNEQFF. The CDR3 region has the DNA TGTGCCAGCTCACCACGCCAAAATGAGCAGTTCTTC.

The chain is built from TRBV5-1 and TRBJ1-3; D is perhaps TRBD1 (6 bases). In germline, CDR1 is SGHRS, CDR2 YFSETQ. The CDR3 consists of 16 residues. V was trimmed by 1 base and J by 3 bases, leaving 14 bases between them. The CDR3 region is CASSLTTGNVGNTIYF. CDR3 DNA: TGCGCCAGCAGCTTGACCACAGGGAACGTTGGAAACACCATATATTTT.

The chain joins TRBV7-3 to TRBJ2-1; perhaps TRBD2 as D (6 bases). The CDR3 loop spans 14 amino acids. The V end was cut by 5 bases, the J end by 4 bases, with 12 bases between. Germline values: CDR1 SGHTA, CDR2 FQGTGA. CDR3 sequence: CASSLTGTYNEQFF. In nucleotides, the CDR3 is TGTGCCAGCAGCCTGACCGGGACTTACAATGAGCAGTTCTTC.

The J gene is TRBJ1-4, the V gene TRBV5-6; 8 nucleotides agree with TRBD1. The J segment lost 10 bases and the V segment lost 4 bases, leaving 9 bases of the junction unmatched. CDR1 and CDR2 from the germline V gene are SGHDT and YYEEEE. There are 14 residues in the CDR3. The CDR3 spells CASSIGQGSRKLFF. The CDR3 bases are TGTGCCAGCAGCATCGGACAGGGCTCCCGAAAACTGTTTTTT.

The rearrangement links TRBV7-9 to TRBJ1-4, with 8 bases lining up with TRBD1. The CDR3 has 13 amino acids. V was pared by 8 bases and J by 5 bases, with 4 bases of the junction left unmatched. CDR1 is SEHNR, CDR2 FQNEAQ, per germline (reference sequence). The chain's CDR3 is CASQRTGNEKLFF. In DNA, the CDR3 is TGTGCCAGCCAGCGGACAGGGAATGAAAAACTGTTTTTT.

This chain connects TRBV18 to TRBJ1-5, with D possibly being TRBD1 (5 bases). V lost 3 bases to trimming and J lost 1 base, with 10 bases between them. The CDR3 extends over 15 amino acids. CDR1 and CDR2 (germline): KGHSH, LQKENI. Here the CDR3 reads CASSPRGGSNQPQHF. The CDR3 DNA follows: TGTGCCAGCTCACCCCGGGGGGGGAGCAATCAGCCCCAGCATTTT.

This chain links TRBV29-1 with TRBJ1-4; TRBD1 is a possible D gene (6 bases). There are 16 residues in the CDR3. The germline V gene has CDR1 SQVTM and CDR2 ANQGSEA. V lost 1 base, J lost 4 bases, and 16 bases lay in between. The CDR3 DNA reads as TGCAGCGTTGAAGTGGGGGCGGGGGCCGTTAATGAAAAACTGTTTTTT. Translated: CSVEVGAGAVNEKLFF.

This chain joins TRBV10-1 and TRBJ1-2; D possibly corresponds to TRBD1 (5 bases). Germline CDR1 is WNHNN and CDR2 is SYGVQD (reference sequence). V dropped 4 bases and J dropped 7 bases, with 10 bases sitting between them. The CDR3 extends over 12 amino acids. The DNA for the CDR3 is TGCGCCAGCAGTGGGACGAGGGGTGGCTACACCTTC. Translation gives CASSGTRGGYTF.

J is TRBJ2-5 and V is TRBV7-9, with TRBD2 identical over 13 bases. The CDR3 is made up of 15 amino acids. V shed 7 bases, J shed 5 bases, and the junction held 7 bases outside the gene matches. Germline V gene data show CDR1 as SEHNR and CDR2 as FQNEAQ (reference sequence). The CDR3 protein is CASTGLAGEGETQYF. CDR3 DNA: TGTGCCAGCACAGGACTAGCGGGAGAGGGGGAGACCCAGTACTTC.

The chain joins TRBV7-8 to TRBJ1-3; D perhaps matches TRBD1 (6 bases). Germline values: CDR1 SGHVS, CDR2 FQNEAQ. Trimming cost V 0 bases and J 8 bases, with 17 bases left between them. The CDR3 has 16 amino acids. DNA of the CDR3: TGTGCCAGCAGCTTAGCGCGGGGCAGGGGAGTCCACACCATATATTTT. Protein: CASSLARGRGVHTIYF.

The genes are TRBV19 and TRBJ1-4, with a tentative D call TRBD1 (5 bases). Germline loops: CDR1 LNHDA, CDR2 SQIVND (reference sequence). This CDR3 is built from 17 residues. V was cut by 6 bases and J by 0 bases, with 17 bases left in between. In DNA form, the CDR3 reads TGTGCCAGTAGCACCCCGCGGGGGGGATCAACTAATGAAAAACTGTTTTTT. This encodes CASSTPRGGSTNEKLFF.